This T cell receptor (beta chain) was captured by sequencing in a study of T-cell reconstitution after alpha-beta-depleted transplantation in children (dated by TCRdb to between 2015 and 2016). Looking at the study overall: Using TCR repertoire profiling, the study followed T-cell immune reconstitution in a quantitative way in children after TCRalphabeta/CD19-depleted allogeneic hematopoietic cell transplantation.

V and J lose 6 bases and 4 bases, and a span of 12 bases separates them. From cysteine to phenylalanine, the CDR3 is 12 amino acids long. Left in the record is the CDR3 DNA by itself, 36 bases read in frame from the first base. The germline V gene (reference sequence) provides CDR1 DFQATT and CDR2 SNEGSKA. Libraries were made using PCR. The instrument given in TCRdb is Illumina HiSeq 2500. Molecular barcoding was employed in the preparation of TCR libraries, with unique molecular identifiers being used to normalize TCRbeta repertoire quantification. TCRdb reworked the public reads: Q25 trimming with fastp, MiXCR clone assembly, productive beta chains retained. For every CDR3 protein sequence, its rows merge into one entry that carries the most common genes and DNA. This sample is represented by around 500,000 distinct CDR3 sequences; around an eighth of them were singletons. Together, the top ten hold around 5.8% of the sample.

This clonotype has a handful of counts. The clone's antigen remains unknown. There are no base qualities to consult, and no much larger clone falls within one base. The sample in question was PBMCs from the stem cell graft donor, obtained from the stem cell graft. This receptor was taken from a human donor who donated a stem cell graft to a child with combined immunodeficiency. The chain is made from TRBV20-1 and TRBJ1-1; D gene: possibly TRBD1, on 5 matching bases. The CDR3 has the sequence CSAQHQGTEAFF. The base sequence is TGCAGTGCCCAACACCAGGGCACTGAAGCTTTCTTT.